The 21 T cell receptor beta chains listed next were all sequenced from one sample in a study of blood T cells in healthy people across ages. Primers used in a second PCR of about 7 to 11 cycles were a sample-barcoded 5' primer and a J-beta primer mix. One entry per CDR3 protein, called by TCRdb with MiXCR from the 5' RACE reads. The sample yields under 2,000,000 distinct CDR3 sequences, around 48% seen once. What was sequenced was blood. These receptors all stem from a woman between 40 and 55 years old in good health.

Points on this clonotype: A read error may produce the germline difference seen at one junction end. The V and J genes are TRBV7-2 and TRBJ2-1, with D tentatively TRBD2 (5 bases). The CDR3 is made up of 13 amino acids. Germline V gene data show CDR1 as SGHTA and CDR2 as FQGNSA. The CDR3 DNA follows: TGTGCCAGCACCCGAGCGGCCTGGGATGAGCAGGTCTTC. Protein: CASTRAAWDEQVF.

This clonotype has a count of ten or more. The CDR3 spells CASREDATDTQYF. In DNA, the CDR3 is TGTGCCAGCAGGGAAGACGCCACAGATACGCAGTATTTT. The chain couples TRBV6-5 to TRBJ2-3; no clear D gene. V shed 6 bases and J shed 2 bases, with 9 bases lying between them. The CDR3 is 13 amino acids. Germline CDR1 reads MNHEY; CDR2 reads SVGAGI.

In DNA form, the CDR3 reads TGCAGTGCTCAGAAGGGGGGGAACACCGGGGAGCTGTTTTTT. Amino acids: CSAQKGGNTGELFF. V gene TRBV20-1 combines with J gene TRBJ2-2; D may be TRBD1 or TRBD2 (6 bases each). From germline, CDR1 is DFQATT and CDR2 SNEGSKA (reference sequence). This CDR3 is 14 amino acids long. The germline V and J ends were trimmed by 5 bases and 1 base, with 11 bases remaining between them.

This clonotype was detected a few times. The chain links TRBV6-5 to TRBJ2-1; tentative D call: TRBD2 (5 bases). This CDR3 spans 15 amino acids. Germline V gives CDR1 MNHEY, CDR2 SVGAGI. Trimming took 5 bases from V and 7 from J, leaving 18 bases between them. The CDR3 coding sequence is TGTGCCAGCAGTAACGGGCCCGGGGTGGGGAATGAGCAGTTCTTC. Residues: CASSNGPGVGNEQFF.

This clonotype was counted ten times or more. The CDR3 DNA reads as TGCGCCAGCAGCCGTCAGGGCCGCGACAGGGATGAGCAGTTCTTC. Amino acid sequence: CASSRQGRDRDEQFF. This chain links TRBV5-1 with TRBJ2-1, with 7 bases aligning to TRBD1. With V trimmed by 4 bases and J by 8 bases, 12 bases remained unmatched. The CDR3 totals 15 residues. Per germline, CDR1 SGHRS and CDR2 YFSETQ. Using reference TRBV5-1 and TRBJ2-1 for the parts outside the CDR3, the full variable domain is KAGVTQTPRYLIKTRGQQVTLSCSPISGHRSVSWYQQTPGQGLQFLFEYFSETQRNKGNFPGRFSGRQFSNSRSEMNVSTLELGDSALYLCASSRQGRDRDEQFFGPGTRLTVL.

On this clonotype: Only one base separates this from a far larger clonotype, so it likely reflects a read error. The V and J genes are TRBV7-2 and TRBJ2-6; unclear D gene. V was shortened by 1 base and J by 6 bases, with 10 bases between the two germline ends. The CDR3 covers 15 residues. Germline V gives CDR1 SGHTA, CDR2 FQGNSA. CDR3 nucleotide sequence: TGTGCCAGCAGCTTAGTTGGGCCTGAGGCCAACGTCCTGACTTTC. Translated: CASSLVGPEANVLTF.

The CDR3 DNA follows: TGTGCCAGCAGCTTAGTAGGGCCCACGTGGCGGGGGGATCAAGAGACCCAGTACTTC. Residues: CASSLVGPTWRGDQETQYF. This rearrangement joins TRBV7-2 to TRBJ2-5, with 8 bases that match TRBD2. The V gene's germline CDR1 is SGHTA and CDR2 FQGNSA. The junction had 15 bases not matched to a gene; V was cut back by 1 base and J by 2 bases. The CDR3 has 19 residues.

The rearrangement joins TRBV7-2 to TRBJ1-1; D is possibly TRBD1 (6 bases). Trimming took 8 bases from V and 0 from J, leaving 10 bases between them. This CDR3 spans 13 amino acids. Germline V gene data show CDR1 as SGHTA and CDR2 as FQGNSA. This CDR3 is CASGTFLNTEAFF. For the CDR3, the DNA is TGTGCCAGCGGGACATTTTTGAACACTGAAGCTTTCTTT.

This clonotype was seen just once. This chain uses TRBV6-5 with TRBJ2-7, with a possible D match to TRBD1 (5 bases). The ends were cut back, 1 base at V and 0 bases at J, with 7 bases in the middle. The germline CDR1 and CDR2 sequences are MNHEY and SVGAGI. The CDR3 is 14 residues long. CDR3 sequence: CASSYYRGSYEQYF. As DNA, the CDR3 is TGTGCCAGCAGTTACTATAGGGGCTCCTACGAGCAGTACTTC.

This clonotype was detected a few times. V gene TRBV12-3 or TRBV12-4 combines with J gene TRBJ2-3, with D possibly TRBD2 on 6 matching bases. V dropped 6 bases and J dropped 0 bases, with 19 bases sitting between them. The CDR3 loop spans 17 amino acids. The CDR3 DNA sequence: TGTGCCAGCAGACTGGACAAGGCGGGGACTAGCACAGATACGCAGTATTTT. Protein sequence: CASRLDKAGTSTDTQYF.

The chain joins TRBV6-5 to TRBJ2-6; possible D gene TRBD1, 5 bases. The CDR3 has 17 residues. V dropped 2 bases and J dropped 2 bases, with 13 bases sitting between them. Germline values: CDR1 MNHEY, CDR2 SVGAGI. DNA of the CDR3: TGTGCCAGCAGTTACCTCCTGGGGCGTGCTGGGGCCAACGTCCTGACTTTC. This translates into CASSYLLGRAGANVLTF.

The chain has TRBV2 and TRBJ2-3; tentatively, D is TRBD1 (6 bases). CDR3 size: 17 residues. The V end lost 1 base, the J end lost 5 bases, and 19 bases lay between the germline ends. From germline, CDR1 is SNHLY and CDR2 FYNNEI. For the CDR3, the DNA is TGTGCCAGCAGTGAAGGGGGACAAGGGGCATTGAGAGATACGCAGTATTTT. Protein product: CASSEGGQGALRDTQYF.

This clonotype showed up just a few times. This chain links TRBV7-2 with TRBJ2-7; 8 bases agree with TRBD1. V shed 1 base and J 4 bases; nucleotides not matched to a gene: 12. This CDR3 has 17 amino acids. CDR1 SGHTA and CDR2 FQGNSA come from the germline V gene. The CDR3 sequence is CASSLGVGAGGVYEQYF. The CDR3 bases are TGTGCCAGCAGCTTAGGGGTTGGGGCAGGGGGCGTTTACGAGCAGTACTTC.

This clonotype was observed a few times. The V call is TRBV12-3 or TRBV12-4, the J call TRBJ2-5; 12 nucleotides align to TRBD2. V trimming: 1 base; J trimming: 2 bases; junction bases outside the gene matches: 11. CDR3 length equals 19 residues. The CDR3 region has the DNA TGTGCCAGCAGTTTAGTTGCCACTAGCGGGGGGTTAGGGCAAGAGACCCAGTACTTC. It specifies CASSLVATSGGLGQETQYF.

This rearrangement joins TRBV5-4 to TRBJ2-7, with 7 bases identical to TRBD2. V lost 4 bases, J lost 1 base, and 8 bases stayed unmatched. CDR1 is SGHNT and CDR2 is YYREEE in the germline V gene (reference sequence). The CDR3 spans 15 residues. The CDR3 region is CASSQAGTTSYEQYF. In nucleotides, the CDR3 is TGTGCCAGCAGCCAGGCGGGGACTACATCCTACGAGCAGTACTTC.

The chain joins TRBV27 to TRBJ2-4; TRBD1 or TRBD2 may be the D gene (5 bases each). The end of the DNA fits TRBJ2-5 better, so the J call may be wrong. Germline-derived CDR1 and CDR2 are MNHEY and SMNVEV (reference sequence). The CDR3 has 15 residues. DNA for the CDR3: TGTGCCAGCAGTTTCCGGGACGGGCGGAGAGAGACCCAGTACTTC. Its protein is CASSFRDGRRETQYF.

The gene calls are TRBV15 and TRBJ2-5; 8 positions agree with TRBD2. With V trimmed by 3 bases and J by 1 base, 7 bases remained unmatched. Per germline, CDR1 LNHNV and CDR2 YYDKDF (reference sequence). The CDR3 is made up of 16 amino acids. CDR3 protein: CATSRPSGGTQETQYF. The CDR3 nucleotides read TGTGCCACCAGCAGGCCCAGCGGGGGAACCCAAGAGACCCAGTACTTC.

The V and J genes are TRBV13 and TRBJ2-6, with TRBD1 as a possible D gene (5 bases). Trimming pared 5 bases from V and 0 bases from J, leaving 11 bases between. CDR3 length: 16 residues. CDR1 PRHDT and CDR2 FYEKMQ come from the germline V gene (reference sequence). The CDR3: CASSTDSYSGANVLTF. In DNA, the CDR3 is TGTGCCAGCAGCACCGACAGTTACTCTGGGGCCAACGTCCTGACTTTC.

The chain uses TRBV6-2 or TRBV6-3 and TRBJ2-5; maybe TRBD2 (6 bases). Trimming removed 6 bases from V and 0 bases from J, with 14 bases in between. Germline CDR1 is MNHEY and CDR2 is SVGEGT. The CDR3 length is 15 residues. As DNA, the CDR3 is TGTGCCAGCAGCAACTATGGGACTTACCAAGAGACCCAGTACTTC. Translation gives CASSNYGTYQETQYF.

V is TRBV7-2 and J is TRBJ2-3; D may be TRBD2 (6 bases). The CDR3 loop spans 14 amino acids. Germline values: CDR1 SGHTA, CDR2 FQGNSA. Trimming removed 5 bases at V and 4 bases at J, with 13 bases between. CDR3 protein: CASSRDGTADTQYF. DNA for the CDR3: TGTGCCAGCAGCCGGGACGGGACTGCAGATACGCAGTATTTT.

The CDR3: CASSSRQGRANVLTF. Here the CDR3 DNA reads TGTGCCAGCAGTTCGAGACAGGGTCGGGCCAACGTCCTGACTTTC. The gene calls are TRBV28 and TRBJ2-6; 7 bases align to TRBD1. V lost 4 bases and J lost 5; bases outside the gene matches: 5. The germline V gene has CDR1 MDHEN and CDR2 SYDVKM. This CDR3 comprises 15 residues.